This T cell receptor (beta chain) was profiled in a study of control samples from healthy donors and cancer patients. Per the germline V gene, CDR1 is SGHTA and CDR2 is FQGTGA. Trimming took off 4 bases at V and 5 bases at J, with 11 bases between the two ends. This CDR3 is built from 13 residues. Profiled with immunoSEQ multiplex PCR; TCRdb holds only in-frame clones, not every one. Altogether about 120,000 clones are present, 87% being singletons, with the ten largest covering 1.5% to 2%. Sequenced material: blood. This sequence joins TRBV7-3 and TRBJ2-5; tentatively, D is TRBD2 (5 bases). The TCR was taken from a man between 18 and 29 years old in good health. CDR3 in amino acids: CASSSPPGETQYF. CDR3 DNA: TGTGCCAGCAGCTCCCCCCCGGGGGAGACCCAGTACTTC.